These T cell receptor beta chains were read from a single sample in a study of blood T cell repertoires in COVID-19. The repertoire was sequenced with immunoSEQ multiplex PCR; TCRdb's copy has only in-frame clones and lacks some. Among 250,000 to 350,000 clones listed, approximately 86% were seen once. What was sequenced was peripheral blood. The receptor source for this set is a woman aged 50 to 65 who had recovered from COVID-19. The CDR3 runs from the conserved cysteine through the conserved F or W. D genes are given only for firm matches. Size tells how often a clone was seen (once, few, many) or the class of an expanded clone, and some rows leave it out.

J gene,D gene,clone size,V gene,CDR3 protein,CDR3 DNA
TRBJ1-2,TRBD1,.,TRBV19,CASTKDRGAYGYTF,TGTGCCAGTACCAAGGACAGGGGGGCCTATGGCTACACCTTC
TRBJ2-1,.,.,TRBV3-1/TRBV3-2,CASSPEIIRSRPNEQFF,TGTGCCAGCAGCCCTGAGATCATACGGTCCAGGCCCAATGAGCAGTTCTTC
TRBJ2-7,.,.,TRBV27,CASSLNYGIQGEQYF,TGTGCCAGCAGTCTCAACTACGGGATTCAAGGCGAGCAGTACTTC
TRBJ1-3,.,.,TRBV19,CASSRNPGLVSGNTIYF,TGTGCCAGTAGTAGAAACCCGGGACTCGTCTCTGGAAACACCATATATTTT
TRBJ2-5,.,few,TRBV7-2,CASSLEARGGQYF,TGTGCCAGCAGCTTAGAGGCCAGGGGCGGCCAGTACTTC
TRBJ1-5,.,.,TRBV3-1/TRBV3-2,CASSRSWGVGQPQHF,TGTGCCAGCAGCCGAAGTTGGGGGGTCGGTCAGCCCCAGCATTTT
TRBJ2-1,.,once,TRBV2,CASTGGPSYNEQFF,TGTGCCAGCACGGGGGGCCCGAGCTACAATGAGCAGTTCTTC
TRBJ2-7,.,.,TRBV6-5,CASSAGHPREQYF,TGTGCCAGCAGCGCCGGACATCCGAGAGAGCAGTACTTC
TRBJ2-5,.,few,TRBV4-2,CASSPRRGGQETQYF,TGTGCCAGCAGCCCCCGAAGGGGGGGTCAAGAGACCCAGTACTTC
TRBJ2-5,.,.,TRBV3-1/TRBV3-2,CASSQDSGETQYF,TGTGCCAGCAGCCAAGATTCGGGAGAGACCCAGTACTTC
TRBJ2-2,.,.,TRBV5-1,CASSLTGATGELFF,TGCGCCAGCAGCTTGACTGGGGCCACCGGGGAGCTGTTTTTT
TRBJ1-2,TRBD1,few,TRBV4-2,CASSQRTGGFYGYTF,TGTGCCAGCAGCCAAAGGACAGGGGGCTTCTATGGCTACACCTTC
TRBJ2-6,TRBD1,.,TRBV5-1,CASSLGTGGYSSSGANVLTF,TGCGCCAGCAGCTTGGGGACAGGGGGCTATTCGAGCTCTGGGGCCAACGTCCTGACTTTC
TRBJ2-6,.,.,TRBV7-9,CASSSPGDRSSGANVLTF,TGTGCCAGCAGCTCCCCGGGAGACAGAAGCTCTGGGGCCAACGTCCTGACTTTC
TRBJ1-2,TRBD1,few,TRBV6-2/TRBV6-3,CASSYSGQLGYGYTF,TGTGCCAGCAGTTACTCGGGACAGCTAGGCTATGGCTACACCTTC
TRBJ1-2,.,.,TRBV7-9,CASSLVAALAHGYTF,TGTGCCAGCAGCTTAGTGGCAGCCTTAGCCCATGGCTACACCTTC
TRBJ2-3,TRBD2,.,TRBV19,CASSIVVRTSGRQSTDTQYF,TGTGCCAGTAGTATAGTCGTCCGGACTAGCGGGAGGCAGTCCACAGATACGCAGTATTTT
TRBJ2-7,TRBD2,.,TRBV19,CASSPGLAGGPYEQYF,TGTGCCAGTAGCCCTGGACTAGCGGGGGGCCCGTACGAGCAGTACTTC
TRBJ2-6,.,.,TRBV5-1,CASSSFSGANVLTF,TGCGCCAGCAGCTCCTTCTCTGGGGCCAACGTCCTGACTTTC
TRBJ1-2,TRBD1,.,TRBV7-9,CASSPRQGNYGYTF,TGTGCCAGCAGCCCCAGACAGGGTAACTATGGCTACACCTTC
TRBJ2-1,.,.,TRBV11-3,CASSFSFLGEQFF,TGTGCCAGCAGCTTTAGTTTTCTAGGTGAGCAGTTCTTC
TRBJ1-5,.,.,TRBV6-5,CASIETGSNQPQHF,TGTGCCAGCATCGAGACAGGATCCAATCAGCCCCAGCATTTT
TRBJ2-7,.,once,TRBV30,CAWNSRRVGYEQYF,TGTGCCTGGAACTCCAGGAGGGTGGGCTACGAGCAGTACTTC
TRBJ1-2,.,.,TRBV29-1,CAGGSGYGYTF,TGCGCCGGAGGCTCCGGGTATGGCTACACCTTC
TRBJ1-1,.,.,TRBV28,CASSLGQTEAFF,TGTGCCAGCAGTTTAGGACAGACTGAAGCTTTCTTT
TRBJ1-2,TRBD1,.,TRBV28,CASSLSGGYGYTF,TGTGCCAGCAGTTTATCAGGGGGCTATGGCTACACCTTC
TRBJ2-7,.,.,TRBV7-9,CACREGAYEQYF,TGTGCCTGTAGGGAAGGGGCCTACGAGCAGTACTTC
TRBJ1-2,.,once,TRBV19,CASTKKGLGYGYTF,TGTGCCAGTACAAAGAAGGGGCTTGGCTATGGCTACACCTTC
TRBJ2-1,TRBD1,once,TRBV12-3/TRBV12-4,CASSRDSGDEQFF,TGTGCCAGCAGTCGGGACAGTGGGGATGAGCAGTTCTTC
TRBJ2-3,.,.,TRBV16,CASSQGRGATDTQYF,TGTGCCAGCAGCCAAGGGCGGGGAGCCACAGATACGCAGTATTTT
TRBJ1-2,TRBD1,.,TRBV18,CASSPKTGRSYGYTF,TGTGCCAGCTCACCAAAGACAGGGAGGAGCTATGGCTACACCTTC